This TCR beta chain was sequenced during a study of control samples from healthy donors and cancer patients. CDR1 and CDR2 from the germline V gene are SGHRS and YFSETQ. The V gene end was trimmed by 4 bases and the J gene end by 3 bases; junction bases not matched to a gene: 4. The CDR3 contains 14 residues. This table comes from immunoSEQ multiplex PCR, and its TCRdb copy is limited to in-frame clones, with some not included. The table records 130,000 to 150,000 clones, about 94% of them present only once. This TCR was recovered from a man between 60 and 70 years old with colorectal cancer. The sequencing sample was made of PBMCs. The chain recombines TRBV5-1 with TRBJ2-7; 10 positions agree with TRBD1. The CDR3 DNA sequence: TGCGCCAGCAGCCGACAGGGGGCTTACTACGAGCAGTACTTC. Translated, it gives CASSRQGAYYEQYF.